This TCR beta chain was sequenced in a study of CD4 T cells in relation to SARS-CoV-2 and coronaviruses. V trimming: 2 bases; J trimming: 7 bases; junction bases outside the gene matches: 4. CDR1 is SEHNR, CDR2 FQNEAQ, per germline (reference sequence). This CDR3 region has 14 residues. Only in-frame clones appear in the TCRdb table, and some are missing; sequencing was by immunoSEQ multiplex PCR. The top ten clones hold about a fifth of a sample with 35,000 or so clones, approximately 80% of them seen once. Comments on this clone: What it binds is unknown.

The specimen was memory CD4+ T cells from PBMCs, cultured in vitro. The chain is built from TRBV7-9 and TRBJ2-1; 8 bases are shared with TRBD1. The TCR comes from an adult with COVID-19. The CDR3 loop is CASSLIRGRNEQFF. The DNA of the CDR3 is TGTGCCAGCAGCTTAATCAGGGGGCGAAATGAGCAGTTCTTC.